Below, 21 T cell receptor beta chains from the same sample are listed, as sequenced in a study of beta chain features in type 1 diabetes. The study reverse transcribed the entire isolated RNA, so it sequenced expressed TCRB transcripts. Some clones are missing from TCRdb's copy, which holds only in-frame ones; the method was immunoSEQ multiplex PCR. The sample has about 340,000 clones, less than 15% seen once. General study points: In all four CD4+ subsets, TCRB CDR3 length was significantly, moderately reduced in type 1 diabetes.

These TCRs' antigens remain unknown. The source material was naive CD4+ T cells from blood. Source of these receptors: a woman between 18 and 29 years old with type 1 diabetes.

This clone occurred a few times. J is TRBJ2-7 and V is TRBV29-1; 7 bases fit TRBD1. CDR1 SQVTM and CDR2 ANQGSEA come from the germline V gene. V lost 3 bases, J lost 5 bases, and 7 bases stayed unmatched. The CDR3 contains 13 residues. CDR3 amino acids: CSVEVRDSHEQYV. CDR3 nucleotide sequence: TGCAGCGTTGAGGTTCGGGACAGCCACGAGCAGTACGTC.

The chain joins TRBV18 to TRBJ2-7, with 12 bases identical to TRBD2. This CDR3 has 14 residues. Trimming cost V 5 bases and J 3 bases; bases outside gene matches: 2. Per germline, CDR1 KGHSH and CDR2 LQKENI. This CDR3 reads CASSATSGSYEQYF. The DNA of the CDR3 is TGTGCCAGCTCAGCGACTAGCGGGAGCTACGAGCAGTACTTC.

The DNA of the CDR3 is TGTGCCAGTAGTGAAACTACAAACTCCTACGAGCAGTACTTC. This gives the protein CASSETTNSYEQYF. The chain combines TRBV19 with TRBJ2-7; D uncertain. Trimming removed 5 bases at V and 0 bases at J, with 11 bases between. Germline-derived CDR1 and CDR2 are LNHDA and SQIVND (reference sequence). This CDR3 comprises 14 residues.

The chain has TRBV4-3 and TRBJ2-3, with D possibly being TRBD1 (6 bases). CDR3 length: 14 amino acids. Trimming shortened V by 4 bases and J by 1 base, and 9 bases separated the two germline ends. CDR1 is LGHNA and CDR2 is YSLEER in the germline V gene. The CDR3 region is CASSPRQGTDTQYF. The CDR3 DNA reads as TGCGCCAGCAGCCCCCGACAGGGCACAGATACGCAGTATTTT.

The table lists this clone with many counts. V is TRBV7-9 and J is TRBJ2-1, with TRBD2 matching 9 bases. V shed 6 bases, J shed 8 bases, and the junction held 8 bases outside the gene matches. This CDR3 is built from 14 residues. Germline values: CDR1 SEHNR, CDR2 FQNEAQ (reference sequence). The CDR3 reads CASSGLAGVYEQFF. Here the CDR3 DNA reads TGTGCCAGCAGTGGGTTAGCGGGAGTCTATGAGCAGTTCTTC.

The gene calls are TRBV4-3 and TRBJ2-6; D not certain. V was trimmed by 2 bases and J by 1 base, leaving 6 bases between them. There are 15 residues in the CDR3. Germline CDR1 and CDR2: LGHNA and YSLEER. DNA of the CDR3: TGCGCCAGCAGCCAACGTTCTTCTGGGGCCAACGTCCTGACTTTC. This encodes CASSQRSSGANVLTF.

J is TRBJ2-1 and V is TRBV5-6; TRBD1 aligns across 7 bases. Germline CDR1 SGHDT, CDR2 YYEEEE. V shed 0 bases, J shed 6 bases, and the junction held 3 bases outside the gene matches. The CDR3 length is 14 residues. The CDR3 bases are TGTGCCAGCAGCTTGGGACAGGGTCCCAATGAGCAGTTCTTC. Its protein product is CASSLGQGPNEQFF.

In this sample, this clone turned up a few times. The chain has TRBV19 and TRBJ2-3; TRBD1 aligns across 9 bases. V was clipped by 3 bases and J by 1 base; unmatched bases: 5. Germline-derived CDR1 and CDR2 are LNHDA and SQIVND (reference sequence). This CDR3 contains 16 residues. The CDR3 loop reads CASSIPGTGRTDTQYF. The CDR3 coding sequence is TGTGCCAGTAGTATCCCCGGGACAGGGCGCACAGATACGCAGTATTTT.

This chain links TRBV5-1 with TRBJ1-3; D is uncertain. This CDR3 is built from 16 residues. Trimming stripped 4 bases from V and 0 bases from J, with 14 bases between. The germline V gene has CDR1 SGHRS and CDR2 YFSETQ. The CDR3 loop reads CASSPGLETSGNTIYF. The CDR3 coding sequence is TGCGCCAGCAGCCCCGGACTGGAAACCTCTGGAAACACCATATATTTT.

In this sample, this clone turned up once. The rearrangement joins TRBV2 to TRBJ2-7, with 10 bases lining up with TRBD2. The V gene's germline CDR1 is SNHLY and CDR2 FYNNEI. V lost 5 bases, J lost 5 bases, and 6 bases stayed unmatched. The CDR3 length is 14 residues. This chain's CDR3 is CASSPSGSSNEQYF. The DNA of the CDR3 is TGTGCCAGCAGTCCTAGCGGGAGTTCGAACGAGCAGTACTTC.

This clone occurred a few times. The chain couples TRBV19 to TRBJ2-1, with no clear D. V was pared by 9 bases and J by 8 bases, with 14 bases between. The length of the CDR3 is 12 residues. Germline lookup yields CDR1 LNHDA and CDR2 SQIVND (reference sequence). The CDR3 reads CASATRRDEQFF. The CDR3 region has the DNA TGTGCCAGCGCCACTCGCCGGGATGAGCAGTTCTTC.

CDR3 coding DNA: TGTGCCAGCAGCGATGTGGGACATCCCACTAATAATGAGCAGTTCTTC. Encoded protein: CASSDVGHPTNNEQFF. This chain uses TRBV9 with TRBJ2-1, with D tentatively TRBD1 (6 bases). The CDR3 extends over 16 amino acids. V lost 3 bases to trimming and J lost 7 bases, with 20 bases between them. Germline V lookup: CDR1 SGDLS, CDR2 YYNGEE.

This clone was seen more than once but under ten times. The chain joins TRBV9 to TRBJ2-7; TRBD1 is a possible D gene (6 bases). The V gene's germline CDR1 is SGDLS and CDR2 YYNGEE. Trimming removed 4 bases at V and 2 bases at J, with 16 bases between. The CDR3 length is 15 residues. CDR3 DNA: TGTGCCAGCAGCCTTGGGCAGGGGAGAACCTACGAGCAGTACTTC. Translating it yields CASSLGQGRTYEQYF.

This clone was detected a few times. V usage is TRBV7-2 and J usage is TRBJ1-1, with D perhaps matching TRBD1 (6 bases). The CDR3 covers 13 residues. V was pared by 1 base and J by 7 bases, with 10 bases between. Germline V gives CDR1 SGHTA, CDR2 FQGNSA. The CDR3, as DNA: TGTGCCAGCAGCTTAGAAGGACAGATTGAAGCTTTCTTT. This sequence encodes CASSLEGQIEAFF. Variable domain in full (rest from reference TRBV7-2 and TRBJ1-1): GAGVSQSPSNKVTEKGKDVELRCDPISGHTALYWYRQSLGQGLEFLIYFQGNSAPDKSGLPSDRFSAERTGGSVSTLTIQRTQQEDSAVYLCASSLEGQIEAFFGQGTRLTVV.

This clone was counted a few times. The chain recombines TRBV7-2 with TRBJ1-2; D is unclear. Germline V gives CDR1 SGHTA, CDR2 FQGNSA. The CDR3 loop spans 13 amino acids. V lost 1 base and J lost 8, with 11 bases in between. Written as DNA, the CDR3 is TGTGCCAGCAGCTTAGAAGACATACGGGGCTACACCTTC. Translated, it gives CASSLEDIRGYTF.

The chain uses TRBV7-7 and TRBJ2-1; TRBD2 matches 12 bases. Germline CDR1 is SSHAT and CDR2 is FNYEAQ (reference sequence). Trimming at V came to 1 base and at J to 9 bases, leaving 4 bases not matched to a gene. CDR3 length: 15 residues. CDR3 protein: CASSLGLAGAGEQFF. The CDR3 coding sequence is TGTGCCAGCAGCTTAGGACTAGCGGGAGCGGGTGAGCAGTTCTTC. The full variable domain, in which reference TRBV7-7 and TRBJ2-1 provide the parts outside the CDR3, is GAGVSQSPRYKVTKRGQDVTLRCDPISSHATLYWYQQALGQGPEFLTYFNYEAQPDKSGLPSDRFSAERPEGSISTLTIQRTEQRDSAMYRCASSLGLAGAGEQFFGPGTRLTVL.

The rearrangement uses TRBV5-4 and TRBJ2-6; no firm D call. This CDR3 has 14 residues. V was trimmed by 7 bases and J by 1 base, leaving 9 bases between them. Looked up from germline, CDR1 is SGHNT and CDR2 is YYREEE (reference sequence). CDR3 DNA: TGTGCCAGCCAGTGGCAGTCTGGGGCCAACGTCCTGACTTTC. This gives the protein CASQWQSGANVLTF. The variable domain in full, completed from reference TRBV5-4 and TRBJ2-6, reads ETGVTQSPTHLIKTRGQQVTLRCSSQSGHNTVSWYQQALGQGPQFIFQYYREEENGRGNFPPRFSGLQFPNYSSELNVNALELDDSALYLCASQWQSGANVLTFGAGSRLTVL.

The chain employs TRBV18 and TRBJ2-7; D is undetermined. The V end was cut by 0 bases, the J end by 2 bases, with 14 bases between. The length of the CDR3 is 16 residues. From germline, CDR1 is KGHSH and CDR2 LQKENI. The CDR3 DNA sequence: TGTGCCAGCTCACCACCGGGCATGGGTCAGGCCTACGAGCAGTACTTC. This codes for CASSPPGMGQAYEQYF.

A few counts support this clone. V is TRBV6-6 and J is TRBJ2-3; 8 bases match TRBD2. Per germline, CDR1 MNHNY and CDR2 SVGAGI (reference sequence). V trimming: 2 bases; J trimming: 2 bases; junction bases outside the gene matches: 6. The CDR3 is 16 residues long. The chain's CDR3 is CASSYGREAATDTQYF. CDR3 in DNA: TGTGCCAGCAGTTACGGGCGGGAGGCGGCCACAGATACGCAGTATTTT.

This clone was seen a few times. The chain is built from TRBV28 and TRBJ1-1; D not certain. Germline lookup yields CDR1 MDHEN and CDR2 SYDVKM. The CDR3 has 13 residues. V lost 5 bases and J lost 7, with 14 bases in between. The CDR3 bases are TGTGCCAGCAGTATGACACGGCAGGATGAAGCTTTCTTT. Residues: CASSMTRQDEAFF.

The CDR3 bases are TGTGCCAGCGGGGGGACAGGGAACACTGAAGCTTTCTTT. It translates to CASGGTGNTEAFF. The chain joins TRBV2 to TRBJ1-1; 8 positions match TRBD1. Looked up from germline, CDR1 is SNHLY and CDR2 is FYNNEI. With 8 bases clipped from V and 1 base from J, the junction kept 3 bases outside the gene matches. This CDR3 is 13 amino acids long.